This T cell receptor beta chain was captured by sequencing in a study of blood T cell repertoires in COVID-19. The germline V gene encodes CDR1 SGHTA and CDR2 FQGNSA. The CDR3 runs 16 residues. Germline trimming cut 5 bases from V and 4 bases from J; bases unmatched to any gene: 11. Repertoires were generated with immunoSEQ multiplex PCR, while TCRdb's copy carries only in-frame clones and drops some. The sample has a few hundred thousand clones, about 85% seen once; the top ten hold 15% to 20%. Input material: peripheral blood. J is TRBJ1-1 and V is TRBV7-2; the match to TRBD1 covers 9 bases. The receptor was isolated from a man in his thirties or forties with active or convalescent COVID-19. The CDR3 bases are TGTGCCAGCAGCACCACACAACAGGGGGCGGGCACTGAAGCTTTCTTT. Its translation: CASSTTQQGAGTEAFF.